This entry lists 24 T cell receptor beta chains sequenced from one sample in a study of chemoradiotherapy in HPV16-positive cancers. Only in-frame clones appear in the TCRdb table, and some are missing; sequencing was by immunoSEQ multiplex PCR. Of roughly 28,000 clones listed, roughly nine tenths are singletons. Source: blood, taken from a patient who underwent chemoradiotherapy. The receptors stem from a human donor with HPV-associated anogenital cancer.

The J gene is TRBJ1-5, the V gene TRBV7-2; no clear D gene. The CDR3 contains 13 residues. Germline V gene data show CDR1 as SGHTA and CDR2 as FQGNSA. Trimming left V 5 bases short and J 3 bases short, with 8 bases between. CDR3 loop: CASSGQANQPQHF. CDR3 sequence (DNA): TGTGCCAGCAGCGGTCAGGCCAATCAGCCCCAGCATTTT.

The chain recombines TRBV10-3 with TRBJ2-7; 7 bases fit TRBD1. This CDR3 contains 13 residues. The V and J ends lost 8 bases and 2 bases, in that order; junction bases with no gene match: 6. Germline V CDR1 and CDR2: ENHRY, SYGVKD. CDR3 DNA: TGTGCCATCGGAAGACAGGGAACCTACGAGCAGTACTTC. This encodes CAIGRQGTYEQYF.

This rearrangement joins TRBV5-6 to TRBJ1-1; the D gene is possibly TRBD1 (6 bases). Trimming left V 0 bases short and J 0 bases short, with 9 bases between. The CDR3 contains 15 residues. The germline V gene has CDR1 SGHDT and CDR2 YYEEEE. The CDR3 region is CASSLAGGLNTEAFF. DNA of the CDR3: TGTGCCAGCAGCTTGGCGGGGGGCTTGAACACTGAAGCTTTCTTT. The variable domain in full, completed from reference TRBV5-6 and TRBJ1-1, reads DAGVTQSPTHLIKTRGQQVTLRCSPKSGHDTVSWYQQALGQGPQFIFQYYEEEERQRGNFPDRFSGHQFPNYSSELNVNALLLGDSALYLCASSLAGGLNTEAFFGQGTRLTVV.

This chain connects TRBV27 to TRBJ2-3; D is undetermined. CDR1 is MNHEY, CDR2 SMNVEV, per germline (reference sequence). The CDR3 is 13 residues long. V was clipped by 2 bases and J by 3 bases, with 6 bases between them. CDR3 residues: CASSLDPTDTQYF. The CDR3 DNA reads TGTGCCAGCAGTTTAGACCCTACAGATACGCAGTATTTT.

This clone was detected once. V gene TRBV2 combines with J gene TRBJ2-7, with D maybe TRBD1 (5 bases). V dropped 6 bases and J dropped 0 bases, with 15 bases sitting between them. This CDR3 spans 15 amino acids. The germline V gene has CDR1 SNHLY and CDR2 FYNNEI. The chain's CDR3 is CASRAQVLSSYEQYF. The CDR3, as DNA: TGTGCCAGCAGGGCACAGGTCCTAAGCTCCTACGAGCAGTACTTC.

The V gene is TRBV6-1, the J gene TRBJ2-2; perhaps D is TRBD1 or TRBD2 (5 bases each). The CDR3 extends over 14 amino acids. CDR1 MNHNS and CDR2 SASEGT come from the germline V gene. V was pared by 5 bases and J by 4 bases, with 11 bases between. The CDR3 sequence: CASSSGPSTGELFF. The CDR3 nucleotides read TGTGCCAGCAGTTCGGGACCGTCCACCGGGGAGCTGTTTTTT.

J is TRBJ2-5 and V is TRBV7-2; 7 nucleotides align to TRBD2. The CDR3 has 14 amino acids. Germline CDR1 is SGHTA and CDR2 is FQGNSA. Unmatched junction bases numbered 2, after V lost 4 bases and J lost 0 bases. As DNA, the CDR3 is TGTGCCAGCAGCTGGGGGGGTAACCAAGAGACCCAGTACTTC. Protein product: CASSWGGNQETQYF.

This clone was recorded once. This chain connects TRBV6-1 to TRBJ1-3; weak D call: TRBD1 (5 bases). V dropped 1 base and J dropped 0 bases, with 7 bases sitting between them. Germline loops: CDR1 MNHNS, CDR2 SASEGT. The CDR3 totals 15 residues. For the CDR3, the DNA is TGTGCCAGCAGTGAAGACGGGGGCTCTGGAAACACCATATATTTT. This gives the protein CASSEDGGSGNTIYF.

Regarding this clone: Other DNA sequences in the same sample also yield this CDR3. The V gene is TRBV29-1, the J gene TRBJ2-3, with D perhaps matching TRBD1 (5 bases). V shed 4 bases and J shed 4 bases, with 9 bases lying between them. CDR3 size: 12 residues. The germline gives CDR1 SQVTM, CDR2 ANQGSEA. In nucleotides, the CDR3 is TGCAGCGTTGCAGGGTTCTCAGATACGCAGTATTTT. Translation: CSVAGFSDTQYF.

This chain joins TRBV14 and TRBJ2-3; D might be TRBD2 (6 bases). Germline-derived CDR1 and CDR2 are SGHDN and FVKESK. The ends were cut back, 4 bases at V and 5 bases at J, with 10 bases in the middle. This CDR3 contains 13 residues. The CDR3 bases are TGTGCCAGCAGCCCCCGGACTAAAGATACGCAGTATTTT. Amino acids: CASSPRTKDTQYF. The complete variable domain, with remaining parts taken from reference TRBV14 and TRBJ2-3, reads EAGVTQFPSHSVIEKGQTVTLRCDPISGHDNLYWYRRVMGKEIKFLLHFVKESKQDESGMPNNRFLAERTGGTYSTLKVQPAELEDSGVYFCASSPRTKDTQYFGPGTRLTVL.

The chain links TRBV15 to TRBJ1-2; D call uncertain. The CDR3 loop spans 15 amino acids. Looked up from germline, CDR1 is LNHNV and CDR2 is YYDKDF (reference sequence). V was cut by 2 bases and J by 6 bases, with 16 bases left in between. The CDR3 spells CATSRPLPSADGYTF. The CDR3, as DNA: TGTGCCACCAGCAGACCCCTCCCTTCCGCGGATGGCTACACCTTC.

J is TRBJ2-3 and V is TRBV7-2, with 9 bases identical to TRBD2. V lost 3 bases, J lost 5 bases, and 3 bases stayed unmatched. Germline CDR1 and CDR2: SGHTA and FQGNSA. The CDR3 is 14 amino acids. The CDR3 sequence: CASSFAGGQDTQYF. In DNA form, the CDR3 reads TGTGCCAGCAGCTTTGCGGGGGGGCAAGATACGCAGTATTTT.

CDR3 nucleotide sequence: TGTGCCAGCAGTACTAACTTAAAAGCAGATACGCAGTATTTT. This translates into CASSTNLKADTQYF. The V call is TRBV27, the J call TRBJ2-3; D is unclear. CDR1 is MNHEY and CDR2 is SMNVEV in the germline V gene (reference sequence). This CDR3 contains 14 residues. V lost 5 bases and J lost 4, with 13 bases in between.

This chain joins TRBV10-3 and TRBJ2-7, with D unresolved. CDR1 is ENHRY and CDR2 is SYGVKD in the germline V gene. The CDR3 totals 14 residues. With 0 bases removed from V and 1 base from J, the gap between germline ends came to 7 bases. The CDR3 coding sequence is TGTGCCATCAGTGAGTCGGGCCGGTCCTACGAGCAGTACTTC. It codes for CAISESGRSYEQYF.

V usage is TRBV27 and J usage is TRBJ2-1; no definite D call. CDR1 is MNHEY and CDR2 is SMNVEV in the germline V gene (reference sequence). This CDR3 region has 13 residues. Trimming pared 2 bases from V and 3 bases from J, leaving 5 bases between. CDR3 amino acids: CASSLIHYNEQFF. Written as DNA, the CDR3 is TGTGCCAGCAGTTTAATCCACTACAATGAGCAGTTCTTC.

V gene TRBV27 combines with J gene TRBJ2-7, with 9 bases fitting TRBD1. Germline V gene lookup returns CDR1 MNHEY and CDR2 SMNVEV (reference sequence). This CDR3 has 15 residues. The ends lost 3 bases at V and 6 bases at J; junction bases unmatched: 9. The CDR3 DNA reads TGTGCCAGCAGTTTCCTTCCGGACAGGGGCAGCGAGCAGTACTTC. Translating gives CASSFLPDRGSEQYF.

The chain joins TRBV30 to TRBJ2-1; the match to TRBD2 covers 10 bases. The CDR3 covers 14 residues. The germline V gene has CDR1 GTSNPN and CDR2 SVGIG (reference sequence). The V gene end was trimmed by 2 bases and the J gene end by 8 bases; junction bases not matched to a gene: 6. DNA for the CDR3: TGTGCCTGGAGTTGGGGAAGCGGGAGGGATGAGCAGTTCTTC. Its translation: CAWSWGSGRDEQFF.

This clone has more than one count but fewer than ten. The genes are TRBV4-2 and TRBJ1-1; possible D gene TRBD1, 5 bases. V gave up 5 bases and J gave up 4 bases, with 14 bases separating them. This CDR3 has 14 residues. Germline loops: CDR1 LGHNA, CDR2 YNFKEQ. The CDR3 DNA reads as TGTGCCAGCAGCTTGCAGGGTGGGAGCACTGAAGCTTTCTTT. Protein: CASSLQGGSTEAFF.

The V and J genes are TRBV23-1 and TRBJ2-3; D ambiguous. TRBV23-1 qualifies as an ORF whose function is uncertain. With 0 bases removed from V and 2 bases from J, the gap between germline ends came to 15 bases. CDR3 size: 17 residues. In DNA form, the CDR3 reads TGCGCCAGCAGTCAATCGTATATTCAGTATTTCACAGATACGCAGTATTTT. Translated, it gives CASSQSYIQYFTDTQYF.

As DNA, the CDR3 is TGTGCCAGCAGCTTAGGATTACAAGGCCAGCCCCAGCATTTT. Its protein product is CASSLGLQGQPQHF. The rearrangement uses TRBV11-2 and TRBJ1-5; no clear D. The germline V gene encodes CDR1 SGHAT and CDR2 FQNNGV. The V end was cut by 1 base, the J end by 7 bases, with 11 bases between. There are 14 residues in the CDR3. The variable domain in full, completed from reference TRBV11-2 and TRBJ1-5, reads EAGVAQSPRYKIIEKRQSVAFWCNPISGHATLYWYQQILGQGPKLLIQFQNNGVVDDSQLPKDRFSAERLKGVDSTLKIQPAKLEDSAVYLCASSLGLQGQPQHFGDGTRLSIL.

The chain uses TRBV7-3 and TRBJ2-1, with 7 bases fitting TRBD1. V lost 8 bases and J lost 6; bases outside the gene matches: 7. Germline CDR1 SGHTA, CDR2 FQGTGA. CDR3 length equals 13 residues. In DNA, the CDR3 is TGTGCCAGCGCCGGGACAGTTATCAATGAGCAGTTCTTC. Protein sequence: CASAGTVINEQFF.

This chain connects TRBV18 to TRBJ2-7, with D possibly TRBD1 on 6 matching bases. The V end lost 1 base, the J end lost 6 bases, and 19 bases lay between the germline ends. The CDR3 spans 16 residues. Germline V gene data show CDR1 as KGHSH and CDR2 as LQKENI. CDR3 sequence: CASSPRGQTDPSEQYF. Here the CDR3 DNA reads TGTGCCAGCTCACCACGGGGACAAACGGATCCGTCCGAGCAGTACTTC.

The rearrangement links TRBV4-1 to TRBJ1-6; D is unclear. Trimming took 6 bases from V and 0 from J, leaving 9 bases between them. Germline V gene lookup returns CDR1 MGHRA and CDR2 YSYEKL. CDR3 length: 15 amino acids. The DNA for the CDR3 is TGCGCCAGCAGGTTCCGGGACTCCTATAATTCACCCCTCCACTTT. This gives the protein CASRFRDSYNSPLHF.

This chain uses TRBV6-5 with TRBJ2-7; no definite D call. The V end was cut by 9 bases, the J end by 4 bases, with 1 base between. Per the germline V gene, CDR1 is MNHEY and CDR2 is SVGAGI. This CDR3 spans 8 amino acids. The DNA of the CDR3 is TGTGCCAGATACGAGCAGTACTTC. Its protein is CARYEQYF.